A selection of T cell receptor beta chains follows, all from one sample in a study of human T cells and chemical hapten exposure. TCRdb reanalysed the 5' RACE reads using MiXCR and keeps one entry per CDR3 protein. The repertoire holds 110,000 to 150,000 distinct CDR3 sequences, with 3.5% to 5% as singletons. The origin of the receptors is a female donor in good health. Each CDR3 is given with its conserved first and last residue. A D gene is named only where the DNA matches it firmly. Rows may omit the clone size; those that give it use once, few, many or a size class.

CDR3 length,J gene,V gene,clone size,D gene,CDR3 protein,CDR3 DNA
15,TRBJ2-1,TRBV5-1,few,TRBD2,CASSLTSGLDNEQFF,TGCGCCAGCAGCTTGACTAGCGGACTAGACAATGAGCAGTTCTTC
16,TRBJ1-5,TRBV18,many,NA,CASSLSGGYDNQPQHF,TGTGCCAGCTCACTGTCGGGGGGGTACGACAATCAGCCCCAGCATTTT
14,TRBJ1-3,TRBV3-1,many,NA,CASSQEWTGNTIYF,TGTGCCAGCAGTCAAGAGTGGACGGGGAACACCATATATTTT
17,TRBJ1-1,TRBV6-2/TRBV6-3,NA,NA,CASSYPPVRTWDTEAFF,TGTGCCAGCAGTTACCCTCCCGTCAGGACCTGGGACACTGAAGCTTTCTTT
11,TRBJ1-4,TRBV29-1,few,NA,CSVTSEEKLFF,TGCAGCGTTACAAGTGAGGAAAAACTGTTTTTT
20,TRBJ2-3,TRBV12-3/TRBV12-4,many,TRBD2,CASSFNPMAGGLGAGRTQYF,TGTGCCAGCAGTTTCAACCCCATGGCGGGGGGGCTTGGTGCGGGTCGGACGCAGTATTTT
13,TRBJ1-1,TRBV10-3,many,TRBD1,CASQGGANTEAFF,TGTGCCTCACAGGGGGGGGCTAACACTGAAGCTTTCTTT
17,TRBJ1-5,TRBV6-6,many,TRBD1,CASSYSGQTDSNQPQHF,TGTGCCAGCAGTTACTCGGGACAGACTGATAGCAATCAGCCCCAGCATTTT
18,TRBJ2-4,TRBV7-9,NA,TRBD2,CASSPGTSGGRAKNIQYF,TGTGCCAGCAGCCCCGGGACTAGCGGGGGTCGAGCCAAAAACATTCAGTACTTC
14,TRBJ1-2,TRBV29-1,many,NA,CSVESQPGGYGYTF,TGCAGCGTTGAATCCCAGCCAGGCGGCTATGGCTACACCTTC
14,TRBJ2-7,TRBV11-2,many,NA,CASSYLAGSYEQYF,TGTGCCAGCAGCTATCTAGCTGGCTCCTACGAGCAGTACTTC
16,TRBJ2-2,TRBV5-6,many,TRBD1,CASSLEGQGGPGELFF,TGTGCCAGCAGCTTGGAAGGACAGGGGGGTCCCGGGGAGCTGTTTTTT
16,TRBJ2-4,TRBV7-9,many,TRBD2,CASSSTSGVAKNIQYF,TGTGCCAGCAGCAGTACTAGCGGGGTGGCCAAAAACATTCAGTACTTC